This T cell receptor (beta chain) was captured in a study of T cell changes during pregnancy in multiple sclerosis. Some clones are missing from TCRdb's copy, which holds only in-frame ones; the method was immunoSEQ multiplex PCR. Here the sample spans over 35,000 clones, less than 95% being singletons. V was clipped by 2 bases and J by 7 bases; unmatched bases: 6. Germline assignment: CDR1 MNHEY and CDR2 SVGAGI. There are 16 residues in the CDR3. The material was CD8+ T cells from peripheral blood mononuclear cells, obtained in the first trimester of pregnancy. This sequence joins TRBV6-5 and TRBJ1-4; TRBD1 matches at 11 bases. This clonotype was sampled from a female donor with multiple sclerosis, enrolled in a pregnancy study. The CDR3 DNA sequence: TGTGCCAGCAGTTACACGCGGGGACAGGGGGTTGAAAAACTGTTTTTT. Protein product: CASSYTRGQGVEKLFF.